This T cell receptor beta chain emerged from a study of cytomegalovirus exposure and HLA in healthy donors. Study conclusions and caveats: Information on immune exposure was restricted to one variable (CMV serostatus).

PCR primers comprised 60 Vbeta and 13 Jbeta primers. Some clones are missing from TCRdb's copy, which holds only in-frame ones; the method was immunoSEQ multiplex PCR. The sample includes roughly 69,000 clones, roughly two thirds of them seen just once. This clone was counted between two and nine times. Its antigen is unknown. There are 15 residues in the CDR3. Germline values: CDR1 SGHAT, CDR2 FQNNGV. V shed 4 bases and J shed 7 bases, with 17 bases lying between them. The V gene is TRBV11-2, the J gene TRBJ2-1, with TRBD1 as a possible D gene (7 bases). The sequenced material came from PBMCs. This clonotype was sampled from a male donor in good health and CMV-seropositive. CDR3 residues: CASSSGAGGGNEQFF. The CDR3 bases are TGTGCCAGCAGCTCAGGGGCAGGGGGAGGAAATGAGCAGTTCTTC.